Described below is a single T cell receptor (beta chain) sequence and its context. Per the original methods: From reference gene primer amplification, estimates of nucleated cell counts were derived. Sequencing used immunoSEQ multiplex PCR; TCRdb keeps in-frame clones, though not all of them. V and J calls and clone size are given by that table; D and trimming were obtained from the DNA. This table holds around 140,000 clones, around 86% found once. These data belong to a study of blood T cell repertoires in COVID-19. Overall study context: Acute and convalescent COVID-19 samples came from the United States, Italy and Spain. The analysed material was cDNA or gDNA that came from T cells, B-cell-depleted T cells, or PBMCs.

J gave up 7 bases and V 4 bases, and 2 bases lay outside the gene matches. CDR1 and CDR2 (germline): LNHDA, SQIVND (reference sequence). This CDR3 contains 13 residues. The TCR sequence derives from a woman aged 60 to 75 with active or convalescent COVID-19. The chain recombines TRBV19 with TRBJ2-2; 8 bases are a match to TRBD1. Sequencing was done on a sample of peripheral blood. This CDR3 reads CASSTTGGGELFF. The DNA for the CDR3 is TGTGCCAGTAGTACCACAGGGGGCGGGGAGCTGTTTTTT.